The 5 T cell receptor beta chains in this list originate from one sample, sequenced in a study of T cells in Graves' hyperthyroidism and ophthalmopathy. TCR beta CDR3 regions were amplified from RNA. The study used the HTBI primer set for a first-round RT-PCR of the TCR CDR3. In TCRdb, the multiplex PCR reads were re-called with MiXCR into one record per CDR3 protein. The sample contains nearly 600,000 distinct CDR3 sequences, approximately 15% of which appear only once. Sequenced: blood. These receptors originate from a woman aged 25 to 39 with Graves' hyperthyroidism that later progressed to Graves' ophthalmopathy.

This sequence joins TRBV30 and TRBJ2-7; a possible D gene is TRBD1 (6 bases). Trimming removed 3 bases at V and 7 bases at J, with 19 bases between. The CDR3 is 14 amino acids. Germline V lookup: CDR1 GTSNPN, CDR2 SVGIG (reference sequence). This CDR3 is CAWRTGLGAGEQYF. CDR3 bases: TGTGCCTGGAGGACCGGGTTGGGGGCAGGGGAGCAGTACTTC.

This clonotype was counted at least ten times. For the CDR3, the DNA is TGTGCCAGTAGTATGGACAGGGGAGATGAAAAACTGTTTTTT. It yields the protein CASSMDRGDEKLFF. V is TRBV19 and J is TRBJ1-4; 9 nucleotides match TRBD1. The J segment lost 6 bases and the V segment lost 3 bases, leaving 2 bases of the junction unmatched. This CDR3 contains 14 residues. Germline V lookup: CDR1 LNHDA, CDR2 SQIVND (reference sequence).

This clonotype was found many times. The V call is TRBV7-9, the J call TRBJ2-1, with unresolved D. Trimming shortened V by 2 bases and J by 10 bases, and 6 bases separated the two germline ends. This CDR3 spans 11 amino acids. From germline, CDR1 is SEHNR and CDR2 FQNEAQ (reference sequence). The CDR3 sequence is CASSLNWEQFF. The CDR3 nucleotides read TGTGCCAGCAGCTTAAACTGGGAGCAGTTCTTC.

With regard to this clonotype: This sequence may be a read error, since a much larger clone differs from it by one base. In DNA, the CDR3 is TGTGCCAGCAGTGTAACACCGGGACCTGGAGCTTTCTTT. It yields the protein CASSVTPGPGAFF. The rearrangement links TRBV2 to TRBJ2-2; tentative D call: TRBD1 (5 bases). Judging by the DNA end, TRBJ1-1 fits better; the J call may be wrong. Germline V gene data show CDR1 as SNHLY and CDR2 as FYNNEI. The CDR3 has 13 amino acids.

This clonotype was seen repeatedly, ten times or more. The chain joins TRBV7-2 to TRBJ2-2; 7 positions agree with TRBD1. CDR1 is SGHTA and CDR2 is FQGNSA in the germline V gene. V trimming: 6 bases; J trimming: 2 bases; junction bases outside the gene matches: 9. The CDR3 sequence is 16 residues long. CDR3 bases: TGTGCCAGCAGACCCCCCGGGACAGCTAACACCGGGGAGCTGTTTTTT. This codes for CASRPPGTANTGELFF.